The clone carrying this T cell receptor beta chain has more than one count but fewer than ten. The data were taken from a study of beta chain features in type 1 diabetes. The investigators reverse transcribed all of the isolated RNA, so they sequenced expressed TCRB transcripts. Assay used: immunoSEQ multiplex PCR; TCRdb lists only in-frame clones, some missing. Among some 900,000 clones listed, roughly 15% were seen once. Looked up from germline, CDR1 is SGHNT and CDR2 is YYREEE (reference sequence). J lost 3 bases, V lost 1 base, and 3 bases had no gene match. The length of the CDR3 is 14 residues. The rearrangement joins TRBV5-4 to TRBJ2-5, with TRBD2 matching over 7 bases. Material for sequencing was naive CD4+ T cells from blood. This receptor was identified in a woman aged 18-35 years in good health. The CDR3 bases are TGTGCCAGCAGCTTGCCAGGACTAGAAGAGACCCAGTACTTC. Amino acids: CASSLPGLEETQYF.